This T cell receptor beta chain was captured by sequencing in a study of beta chain features in type 1 diabetes. On the study more broadly: Cell yields, gender and age were similar in healthy donors and patients. Analysis included 100 million to 110 million sorted cells drawn from all samples.

The whole isolated RNA underwent reverse transcription, so sequencing captured expressed TCRB transcripts. Clones were sequenced by immunoSEQ multiplex PCR, and TCRdb holds only the in-frame ones, with some missing. This table holds fewer than 350,000 clones, over 12% found once. Whole-study findings and limits: There was a moderate but significant shortening of TCRB CDR3s in all four CD4+ subsets of Type 1 diabetes patients.

In the case of this clone: Its target is unknown. Sequence at one end of the junction differs from germline and may be a read error.

In germline, CDR1 is SEHNR, CDR2 FQNEAQ (reference sequence). The CDR3 is made up of 14 amino acids. The chain uses TRBV7-9 and TRBJ2-3; no definite D call. Sequenced material: naive CD4+ T cells from blood. The clonotype was recovered from a man aged 18 to 30 with type 1 diabetes. The CDR3 bases are TGCGCCAGCAGCCAAGATTCTGTACAAGATACGCAGTATTTT. Its protein is CASSQDSVQDTQYF. Full variable domain (outside the CDR3, taken from reference TRBV7-9 and TRBJ2-3): DTGVSQNPRHKITKRGQNVTFRCDPISEHNRLYWYRQTLGQGPEFLTYFQNEAQLEKSRLLSDRFSAERPKGSFSTLEIQRTEQGDSAMYLCASSQDSVQDTQYFGPGTRLTVL.